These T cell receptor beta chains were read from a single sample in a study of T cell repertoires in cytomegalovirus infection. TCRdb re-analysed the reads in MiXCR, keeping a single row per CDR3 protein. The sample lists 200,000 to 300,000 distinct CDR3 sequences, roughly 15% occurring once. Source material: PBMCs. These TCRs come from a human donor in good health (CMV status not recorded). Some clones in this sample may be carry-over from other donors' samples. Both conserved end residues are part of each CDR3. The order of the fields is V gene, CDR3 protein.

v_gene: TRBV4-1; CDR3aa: CASSQDRGSLSSYEQYF
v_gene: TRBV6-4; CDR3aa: CASSPSGGGSYNEQFF
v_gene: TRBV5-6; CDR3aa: CASLQQLTGKAFF
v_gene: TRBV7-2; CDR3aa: CASSLESGRTRTGELFF
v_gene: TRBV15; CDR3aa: CATSNRVSYEQYF
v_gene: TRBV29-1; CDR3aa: CSVEEGHTEAFF
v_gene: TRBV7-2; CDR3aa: CASSQAGGSDTQYF
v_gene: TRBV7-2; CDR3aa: CASSAGWRSGAPGDTQYF
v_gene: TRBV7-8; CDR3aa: CASSLLRGGIGELFF
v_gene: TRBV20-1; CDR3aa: CSATRGTVDYEQYF
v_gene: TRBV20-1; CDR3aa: CSALPAFTDTQYF
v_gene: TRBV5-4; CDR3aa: CASSNSGRVGETQYF
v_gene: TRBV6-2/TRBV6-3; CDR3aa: CASSYPGSSGQPQHF
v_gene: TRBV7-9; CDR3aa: CASSLATGGAPYEQYF
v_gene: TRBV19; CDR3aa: CASTLGRSNTEAFF
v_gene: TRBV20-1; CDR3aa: CSARDPYSIQETQYF
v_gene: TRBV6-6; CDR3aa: CASLAALTGGKSPLHF
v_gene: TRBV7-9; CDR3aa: CASSLDSIAGPGGYTF
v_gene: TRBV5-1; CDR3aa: CASMAQGQGNTEAFF
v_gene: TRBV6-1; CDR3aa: CASTLGLAGYNEQFF
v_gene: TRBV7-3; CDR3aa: CASSWGLAETQYF
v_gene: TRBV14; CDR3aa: CASSQWRGGRELFF
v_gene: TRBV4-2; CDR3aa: CASSQVVPGETQYF
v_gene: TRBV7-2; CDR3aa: CASSLGPVAGDFTGELFF
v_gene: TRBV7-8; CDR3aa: CASSLPGPAPLKLFF
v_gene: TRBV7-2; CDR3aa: CASSLGLAGVLGSETQYF
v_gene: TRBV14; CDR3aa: CASSQEYSSGNTIYF
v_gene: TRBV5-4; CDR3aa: CASSSLQGVITEAFF
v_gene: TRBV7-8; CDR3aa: CASSFGGGTDTQYF
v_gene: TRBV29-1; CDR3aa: CSVVGSSSYEQYF
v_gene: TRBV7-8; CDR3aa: CASSPSGGSGTQYF
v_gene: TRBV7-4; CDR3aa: CASSLLSGEDPNYGYTF
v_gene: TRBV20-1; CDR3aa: CSASSGVTYGYTF
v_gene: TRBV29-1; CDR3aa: CSPTFAGEQFF
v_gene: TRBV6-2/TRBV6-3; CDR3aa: CASSHPGLAGYEQFF
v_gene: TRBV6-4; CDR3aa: CASSDSGWTGAYNEQFF
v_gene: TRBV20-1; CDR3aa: CSARPPPRQIPSYEQYF
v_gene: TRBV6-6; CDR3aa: CASSYTLKAGGSTDTQYF
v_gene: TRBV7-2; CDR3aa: CASSSRDRQETQYF
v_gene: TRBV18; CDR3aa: CASSPNAFGETQYF
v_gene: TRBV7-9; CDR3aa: CASSPQTGNRNGETQYF
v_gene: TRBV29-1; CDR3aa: CSVERGMNAEAFF
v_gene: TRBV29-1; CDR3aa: CSVEGTGTDTQYF
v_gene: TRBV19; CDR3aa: CASIDRSGGSYEQYF
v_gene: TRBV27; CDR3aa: CASSPHLGTASQETQYF
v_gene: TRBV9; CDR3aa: CASSVAIWDIQETQYF
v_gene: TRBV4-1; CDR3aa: CASSQTRIYEQYF
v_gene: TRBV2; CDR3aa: CASSDRLGQETQYF
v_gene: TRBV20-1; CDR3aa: CSARDPGDFEQYF
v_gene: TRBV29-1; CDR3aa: CSSIRGLSDTEAFF
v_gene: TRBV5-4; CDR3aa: CASSDRQGTDIYEQYF
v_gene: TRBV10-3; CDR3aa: CATLLTGSATETQYF